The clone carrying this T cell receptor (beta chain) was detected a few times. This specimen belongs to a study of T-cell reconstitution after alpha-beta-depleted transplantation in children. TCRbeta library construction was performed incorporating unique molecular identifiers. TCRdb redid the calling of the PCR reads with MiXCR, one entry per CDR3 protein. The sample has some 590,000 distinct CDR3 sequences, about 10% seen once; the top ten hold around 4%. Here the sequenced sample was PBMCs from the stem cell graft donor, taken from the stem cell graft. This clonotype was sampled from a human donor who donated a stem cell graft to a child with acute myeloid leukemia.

The CDR3 protein is CASMVGGLRDEQFF. CDR3 DNA sequence: TGTGCCAGCATGGTGGGCGGCCTAAGGGATGAGCAGTTCTTC. V gene TRBV6-2 or TRBV6-3 combines with J gene TRBJ2-1; no definite D call. This CDR3 is 14 amino acids long. Germline CDR1 is MNHEY and CDR2 is SVGEGT. V gave up 7 bases and J gave up 8 bases, with 18 bases separating them.